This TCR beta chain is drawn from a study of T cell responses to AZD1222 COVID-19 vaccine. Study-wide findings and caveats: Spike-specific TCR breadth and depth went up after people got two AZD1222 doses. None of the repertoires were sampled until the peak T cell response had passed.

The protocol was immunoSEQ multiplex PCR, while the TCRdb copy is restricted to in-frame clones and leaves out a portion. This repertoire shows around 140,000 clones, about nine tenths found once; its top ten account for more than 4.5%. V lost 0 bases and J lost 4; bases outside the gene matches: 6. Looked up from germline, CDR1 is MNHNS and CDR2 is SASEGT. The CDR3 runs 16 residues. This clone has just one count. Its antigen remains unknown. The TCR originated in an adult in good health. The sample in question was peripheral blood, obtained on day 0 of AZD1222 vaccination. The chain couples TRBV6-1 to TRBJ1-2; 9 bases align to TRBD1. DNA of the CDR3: TGTGCCAGCAGTGAAGCTACAGGGGGCGCGGGCTATGGCTACACCTTC. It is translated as CASSEATGGAGYGYTF.